This is a list of T cell receptor beta chains from one sample in a study of T-cell memory formation after mild COVID-19. TCRdb recomputed calls from the 5' RACE reads with MiXCR, one row per CDR3 protein. The sample holds about 190,000 distinct CDR3 sequences, roughly a tenth seen once. The sequencing sample was made of PBMCs or a T cell subset sorted from them (not recorded which). The receptors come from a man aged 18 to 29 who had mild COVID-19 (a few samples of this study predate the infection). Cell type and time point are not known. Each CDR3 is given with its conserved first and last residue. The D gene is left open where the match is weak. Clone size is not always given. Where it is, it says once, few, many or a class for expanded clones.

.	TRBJ1-2	.	TRBV6-2/TRBV6-3	TGTGCCAGCAGCCGGCAGGACAACTATGGCTACACCTTC	CASSRQDNYGYTF
few	TRBJ2-3	.	TRBV12-5	TGTGCTAGTGGCCTCGGAAGGGGCACAGATACGCAGTATTTT	CASGLGRGTDTQYF
few	TRBJ2-5	TRBD1	TRBV12-3/TRBV12-4	TGTGCCAGCAGTGGACAGGGGGAATGGGAGACCCAGTACTTC	CASSGQGEWETQYF
.	TRBJ2-5	TRBD2	TRBV5-1	TGCGCCAGCAGCTTGCGAGGCGGGGGGCTCCTTCAAGAGACCCAGTACTTC	CASSLRGGGLLQETQYF
many	TRBJ1-4	.	TRBV6-6	TGTGCCAGCAGTTACTACGAAAAACTGTTTTTT	CASSYYEKLFF
few	TRBJ1-1	.	TRBV7-3	TGTGCCAGCAGCTCGGGGACTCTGGGGGCTGAAGCTTTCTTT	CASSSGTLGAEAFF
few	TRBJ1-2	TRBD1	TRBV29-1	TGCAGCGTTGGCCGGGACAGGCGCTACACCTTC	CSVGRDRRYTF
.	TRBJ1-1	.	TRBV4-1	TGCGCCAGCAGCCAAGGGCCCCTGCCCAACACTGAAGCTTTCTTT	CASSQGPLPNTEAFF
few	TRBJ1-2	.	TRBV15	TGTGCCACCAGCAGAGAAAACTATGGCTACACCTTC	CATSRENYGYTF
.	TRBJ1-2	.	TRBV21-1	TGTGCCAGCAGTCAGGGGACGGCAGAACTCTATGGCTACACCTTC	CASSQGTAELYGYTF
few	TRBJ2-5	TRBD1	TRBV29-1	TGCAGCGCCCAAACCCGACAGGGCGGATCTGAGACCCAGTACTTC	CSAQTRQGGSETQYF
many	TRBJ2-7	.	TRBV3-1	TGTGCCAGCAGCCAAGGGTTTTACGAGCAGTACTTC	CASSQGFYEQYF
.	TRBJ2-5	TRBD2	TRBV5-1	TGCGCCAGCAGGACCGGTGTAGCGGGGTCGGAGACCCAGTACTTC	CASRTGVAGSETQYF
.	TRBJ2-3	.	TRBV20-1	TGCAGTGCAACCGGGACTGTGCTCACAGATACGCAGTATTTT	CSATGTVLTDTQYF
few	TRBJ2-5	.	TRBV5-1	TGCGCCAGCAGCTTAACAGTCAGTCAAGAGACCCAGTACTTC	CASSLTVSQETQYF
few	TRBJ1-2	.	TRBV7-9	TGTGCCAGCAGCTCCGGCAGCAACTATGGCTACACCTTC	CASSSGSNYGYTF
few	TRBJ2-5	.	TRBV10-3	TGTGCCATCAGTGAGGGTAGTCAAGAGACCCAGTACTTC	CAISEGSQETQYF
many	TRBJ2-1	.	TRBV11-2	TGTGCCAGCATAAAAGGGGGATACAATGAGCAGTTCTTC	CASIKGGYNEQFF
few	TRBJ2-5	.	TRBV7-7	TGTGCCAGCAGCTTAGCGCCAACAGGCTCCCAAGAGACCCAGTACTTC	CASSLAPTGSQETQYF
many	TRBJ1-1	.	TRBV5-6	TGTGCCAGCAGCAAGAAGTCAAACACTGAAGCTTTCTTT	CASSKKSNTEAFF
.	TRBJ2-1	.	TRBV18	TGTGCCAGCTCACCACCGGTGGGCAGAAATGAGCAGTTCTTC	CASSPPVGRNEQFF
many	TRBJ2-1	.	TRBV6-5	TGTGCCAGCACCCCCCCTGGGGGAAATGAGCAGTTCTTC	CASTPPGGNEQFF
.	TRBJ1-2	TRBD1	TRBV28	TGTGCCAGCAGTCCTGGACAGGGTCTTTATCGCTACACCTTC	CASSPGQGLYRYTF
few	TRBJ2-3	.	TRBV20-1	TGCAGTGGAAGATGGGGACAAGATACGCAGTATTTT	CSGRWGQDTQYF
few	TRBJ1-1	.	TRBV12-3/TRBV12-4	TGTGCCAGCAGTTTAGCGCTCTATACTGTAGCTTTCTTT	CASSLALYTVAFF
.	TRBJ1-3	TRBD1	TRBV6-1	TGTGCCAGCATTACAGGGGGCAGTGGAAACACCATATATTTT	CASITGGSGNTIYF
.	TRBJ1-2	.	TRBV6-6	TGTGCCAGCAGTTACGGGACAAATAATGGCTACACCTTC	CASSYGTNNGYTF
.	TRBJ1-1	TRBD1	TRBV6-2/TRBV6-3	TGTGCCAGCAGTTACTCTTCCAGGGGGGTTCGAATGAACACTGAAGCTTTCTTT	CASSYSSRGVRMNTEAFF
few	TRBJ2-5	TRBD1	TRBV4-2	TGTGCCAGCAGCCAGCGGGACAGGTCCAAAGAGACCCAGTACTTC	CASSQRDRSKETQYF
few	TRBJ2-5	.	TRBV20-1	TGCAGTGCTAGGGCCGGGCAAGAGACCCAGTACTTC	CSARAGQETQYF
.	TRBJ1-2	.	TRBV7-8	TGTGCCAGCAGCTTGGCCATGTCCGGGACGGTCCCCTTTGGCTACACCTTC	CASSLAMSGTVPFGYTF
.	TRBJ1-4	.	TRBV4-3	TGCGCCAGCAGCCAAGTCTCTGTAGGAACTAATGAAAAACTGTTTTTT	CASSQVSVGTNEKLFF
many	TRBJ1-1	.	TRBV2	TGTGCCAGCAGGGAAAGTAGACGAGCTTTCTTT	CASRESRRAFF
.	TRBJ1-6	.	TRBV5-5	TGTGCCAGCAGCTCGGGAGGTTATAATTCACCCCTCCACTTT	CASSSGGYNSPLHF
few	TRBJ2-3	.	TRBV10-1	TGCGCCAGCAGTGAAGGCAGAACTAGCACAGATACGCAGTATTTT	CASSEGRTSTDTQYF
.	TRBJ1-1	.	TRBV18	TGTGCCAGCTCACCACGACCCGGAGCCCGCATGAACACTGAAGCTTTCTTT	CASSPRPGARMNTEAFF
.	TRBJ2-2	TRBD2	TRBV6-5	TGTGCCAGCAGTTACCCGGTCGCGGGAGGGGCGGCCGGGGAGCTGTTTTTT	CASSYPVAGGAAGELFF
.	TRBJ2-7	TRBD1	TRBV18	TGTGCCAGCTCACCTGGGACAGGGGGCTTAGGCGAGCAGTACTTC	CASSPGTGGLGEQYF
many	TRBJ1-1	.	TRBV20-1	TGCAGTGCTATGGTGGCCATGAACACTGAAGCTTTCTTT	CSAMVAMNTEAFF
few	TRBJ1-2	.	TRBV7-2	TGTGCCAGCGCACTGGGGGAGAGTGGCTATGGCTACACCTTC	CASALGESGYGYTF
once	TRBJ2-1	TRBD1	TRBV7-9	TGTGCCAGCAGCTTAGAGACAGGGGCCTTTGAGCAGTTCTTC	CASSLETGAFEQFF